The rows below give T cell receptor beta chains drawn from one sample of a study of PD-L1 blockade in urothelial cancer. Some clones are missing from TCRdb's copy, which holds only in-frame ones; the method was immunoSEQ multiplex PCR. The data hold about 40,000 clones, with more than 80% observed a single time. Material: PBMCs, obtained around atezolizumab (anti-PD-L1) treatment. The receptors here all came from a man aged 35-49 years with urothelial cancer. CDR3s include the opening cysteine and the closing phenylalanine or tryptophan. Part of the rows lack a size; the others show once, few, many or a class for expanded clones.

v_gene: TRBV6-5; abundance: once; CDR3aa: CANSLGQGAGDTQYF
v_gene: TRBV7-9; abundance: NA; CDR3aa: CASSFAGEQYF
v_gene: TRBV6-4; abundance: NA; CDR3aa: CASSDSSEGKYGYTF
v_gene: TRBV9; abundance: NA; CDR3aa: CASSVRQGAGELFF
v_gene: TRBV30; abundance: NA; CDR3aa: CAWSGTLLAGVSGEQFF
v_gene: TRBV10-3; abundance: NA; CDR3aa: CATKGTSGRNNEQFF
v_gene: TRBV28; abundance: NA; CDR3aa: CASRRRRLGTGGYTF
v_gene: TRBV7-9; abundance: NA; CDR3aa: CASSGLTGIGSGANVLTF
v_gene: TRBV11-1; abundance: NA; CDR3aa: CASSPGQSGYGYTF
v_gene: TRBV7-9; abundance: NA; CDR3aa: CASSLIAGVTETQYF
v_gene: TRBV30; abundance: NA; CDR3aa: CAWSVSRGQETQYF
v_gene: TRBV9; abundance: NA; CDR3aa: CASSGKDRGNEKLFF
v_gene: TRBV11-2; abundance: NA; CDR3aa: CASSPTRVEQFF
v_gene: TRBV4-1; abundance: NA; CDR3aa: CASSQDENQPQHF
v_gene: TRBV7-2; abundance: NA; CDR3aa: CASSLDTGGGQPQHF
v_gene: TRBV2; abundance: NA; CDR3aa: CASIAGGTDTQYF
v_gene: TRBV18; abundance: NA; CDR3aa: CASSPSTGTNYEQYF
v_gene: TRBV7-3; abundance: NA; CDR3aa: CASSAAPGDGEAFF
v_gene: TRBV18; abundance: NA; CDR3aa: CASSPSLARSYNEQFF
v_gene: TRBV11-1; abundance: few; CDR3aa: CASSRGPNGELFF
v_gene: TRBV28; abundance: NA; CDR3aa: CASSLSRDGYTF
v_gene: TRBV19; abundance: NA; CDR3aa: CASNPSVLSGNTIYF
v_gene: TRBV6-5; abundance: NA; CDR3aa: CATHRGRAGTDTQYF
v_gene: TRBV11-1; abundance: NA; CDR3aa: CASSPRGGYRNEQFF
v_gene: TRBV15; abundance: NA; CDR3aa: CATSRKVEAAYYEQYF
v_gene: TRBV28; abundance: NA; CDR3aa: CASSSHRLADDQETQYF
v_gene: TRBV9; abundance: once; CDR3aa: CASSSPLPREGVTDTQYF
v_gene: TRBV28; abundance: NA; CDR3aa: CAANSGGHTDTQYF
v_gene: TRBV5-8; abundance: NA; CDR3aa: CASSSYTGDTEAFF
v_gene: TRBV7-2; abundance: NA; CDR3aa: CASSPGGVGSYEQYF
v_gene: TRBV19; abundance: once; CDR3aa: CASSITSGETQYF
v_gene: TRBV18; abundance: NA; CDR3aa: CASSPQGQHSGNTIYF
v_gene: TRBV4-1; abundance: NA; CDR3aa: CASSLWQGIYNEQFF
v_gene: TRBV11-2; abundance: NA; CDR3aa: CASSSLAGVFYEQYF
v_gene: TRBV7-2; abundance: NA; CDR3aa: CASSLGGGGPSGSNEQFF
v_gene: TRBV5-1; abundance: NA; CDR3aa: CASRSGESPNQPQHF
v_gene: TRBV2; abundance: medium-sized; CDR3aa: CASETGGPYNEQFF
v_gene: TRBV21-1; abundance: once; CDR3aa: CAGGGNKLEKLFF
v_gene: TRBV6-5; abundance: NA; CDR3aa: CASREITGGLGYTF
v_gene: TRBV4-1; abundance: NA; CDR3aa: CASTPGSSQTGARSGNTIYF
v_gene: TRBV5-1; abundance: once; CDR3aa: CASSLVAFKETQYF
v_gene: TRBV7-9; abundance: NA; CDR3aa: CASSPVSYGYTF
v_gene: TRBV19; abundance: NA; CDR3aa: CASREKTGFGYGYTF
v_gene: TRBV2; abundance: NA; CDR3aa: CASSAARNYEQYF
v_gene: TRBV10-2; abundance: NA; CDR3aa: CASKWDRDGYTF
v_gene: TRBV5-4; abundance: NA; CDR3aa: CASSKLANSYEQYF
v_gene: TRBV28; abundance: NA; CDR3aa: CASRGGTEAFF